The present T cell receptor beta chain was sequenced within a study of shared clonotypes between healthy human individuals. Broader study findings: Generation probabilities of non-shared clonotypes were lower (relative to those shared by all four donors). Richness estimates generally favored naive over memory subsets.

A remark on this clone: Antigen unknown.

From germline, CDR1 is KGHSH and CDR2 LQKENI. The CDR3 extends over 12 amino acids. The V gene lost 2 bases and the J gene lost 10 bases, with 11 bases spanning the gap. Original handling: Without quality scores, immunoSEQ junctional reads could not be filtered like full-length reads. This table comes from immunoSEQ multiplex PCR, and its TCRdb copy is limited to in-frame clones, with some not included. V and J calls and clone size are as listed in that table; D and trimming were resolved from the DNA. The sample records a few million clones, approximately 94% being singletons. The sequenced sample consisted of naive CD4+ T cells sorted from blood. Specified subset: CD45RA+ positively selected. The gene calls are TRBV18 and TRBJ1-1; D perhaps matches TRBD1 (5 bases). This TCR came from a man aged 18 to 29 in good health. The CDR3 nucleotides read TGTGCCAGCTCACCAGAGCAGGGCGCAGCTTTCTTT. Amino acids: CASSPEQGAAFF. Based on the CDR3 plus reference TRBV18 and TRBJ1-1, the full variable domain is NAGVMQNPRHLVRRRGQEARLRCSPMKGHSHVYWYRQLPEEGLKFMVYLQKENIIDESGMPKERFSAEFPKEGPSILRIQQVVRGDSAAYFCASSPEQGAAFFGQGTRLTVV.